These T cell receptor beta chains were read from a single sample in a study of technical replicates of blood from a handful of donors. This table comes from immunoSEQ multiplex PCR, and its TCRdb copy is limited to in-frame clones, with some not included. The sample carries approximately 100,000 clones, roughly 95% recorded once. Material for sequencing was T cells isolated from PBMCs. These TCRs come from a human donor in good health. The CDR3 runs from the conserved cysteine through the conserved F or W. The order of the fields is D gene, CDR3 length, clone size, V gene, J gene, CDR3 protein, CDR3 DNA. The D gene is left open where the match is weak. Only part of the rows carry a size: once, few, many, or a class if the clone is expanded.

>.|14|.|TRBV27|TRBJ1-2
CASSLSSGQDGYTF
TGTGCCAGCAGTTTATCCAGCGGGCAGGATGGCTACACCTTC
>.|13|.|TRBV18|TRBJ1-1
CASSPPGDTEAFF
TGTGCCAGCTCACCACCAGGGGACACTGAAGCTTTCTTT
>TRBD2|17|.|TRBV4-1|TRBJ2-7
CASSQLRVSGRFYEQYF
TGCGCCAGCAGCCAACTTAGGGTTAGCGGGAGGTTCTACGAGCAGTACTTC
>TRBD2|17|.|TRBV4-1|TRBJ2-1
CASSQDRGGGSYNEQFF
TGCGCCAGCAGCCAAGATCGGGGCGGGGGGTCCTACAATGAGCAGTTCTTC
>TRBD2|16|.|TRBV11-2|TRBJ2-3
CASSRSRGSVTDTQYF
TGTGCCAGCAGCCGGTCGCGGGGGTCGGTCACAGATACGCAGTATTTT
>.|12|once|TRBV28|TRBJ2-3
CASSFLTDTQYF
TGTGCCAGCAGTTTCTTGACAGATACGCAGTATTTT
>TRBD1|18|.|TRBV2|TRBJ1-4
CASSEPKTGGGLGEKLFF
TGTGCCAGCAGTGAACCCAAGACAGGGGGTGGATTAGGTGAAAAACTGTTTTTT
>.|14|once|TRBV2|TRBJ2-1
CASSGQRIVNEQFF
TGTGCCAGCAGTGGACAGAGGATCGTCAATGAGCAGTTCTTC
>.|14|once|TRBV6-6|TRBJ2-5
CASSYSIRGETQYF
TGTGCCAGCAGTTACTCGATAAGGGGAGAGACCCAGTACTTC
>.|14|.|TRBV7-9|TRBJ1-4
CASSPDGIYEKLFF
TGTGCCAGCAGTCCCGACGGGATCTATGAAAAACTGTTTTTT
>TRBD2|19|.|TRBV2|TRBJ2-2
CASSERRLAGGPGTGELFF
TGTGCCAGCAGCGAAAGGAGACTAGCGGGGGGGCCGGGCACCGGGGAGCTGTTTTTT
>TRBD1|13|.|TRBV13|TRBJ1-2
CASSLQGVEGYTF
TGTGCCAGCAGCTTACAGGGGGTGGAGGGCTACACCTTC
>TRBD2|15|.|TRBV7-2|TRBJ2-5
CASSPFGGGQETQYF
TGTGCCAGCAGTCCCTTCGGGGGGGGACAAGAGACCCAGTACTTC
>TRBD1|15|.|TRBV27|TRBJ2-7
CASSFFADRVDEQYF
TGTGCCAGCAGTTTTTTTGCGGACAGGGTTGACGAGCAGTACTTC
>.|16|.|TRBV5-1|TRBJ1-4
CASSLGATSTNEKLFF
TGCGCCAGCAGCTTGGGGGCGACCTCAACTAATGAAAAACTGTTTTTT
>.|16|.|TRBV19|TRBJ1-1
CASSIIRGTDHQRAFF
TGTGCCAGTAGTATAATCCGCGGCACCGACCACCAACGGGCTTTCTTT
>TRBD1|16|.|TRBV19|TRBJ2-1
CASSHLGQGNYNEQFF
TGTGCCAGTAGTCACCTGGGACAGGGGAACTACAATGAGCAGTTCTTC
>.|16|.|TRBV28|TRBJ2-7
CASSLFGLTSSYEQYF
TGTGCCAGCAGTTTATTTGGACTTACGAGCTCCTACGAGCAGTACTTC